The 20 T cell receptor beta chains in this list originate from one sample, sequenced in a study of OX40 agonist ivuxolimab in advanced cancers. Profiling relied on immunoSEQ multiplex PCR, and the TCRdb table lists in-frame clones only, not all of them. The sample has tens of thousands of clones; about nine tenths are singletons. Sequenced here: CD4+ or CD8+ T cells sorted from blood, sampled in a trial of the OX40 agonist ivuxolimab. Receptors were obtained from an adult with an advanced solid tumor such as melanoma, head and neck, liver or kidney cancer.

The chain uses TRBV7-6 and TRBJ2-3; 7 bases are a match to TRBD2. Looked up from germline, CDR1 is SGHVS and CDR2 is FNYEAQ. This CDR3 has 17 residues. V lost 2 bases and J lost 2; bases outside the gene matches: 10. Here the CDR3 DNA reads TGTGCCAGCAGCTTAAGGAGCGGGGCCGGGCCCACAGATACGCAGTATTTT. Residues: CASSLRSGAGPTDTQYF.

J is TRBJ2-5 and V is TRBV28; maybe TRBD2 (5 bases). CDR3 length: 12 residues. CDR1 and CDR2 (germline): MDHEN, SYDVKM. V was shortened by 7 bases and J by 1 base, with 7 bases between the two germline ends. The CDR3: CASMEVQETQYF. Here the CDR3 DNA reads TGTGCCAGCATGGAGGTCCAAGAGACCCAGTACTTC.

The chain joins TRBV30 to TRBJ1-1; no definite D call. Per germline, CDR1 GTSNPN and CDR2 SVGIG (reference sequence). The CDR3 consists of 15 residues. V was trimmed by 3 bases and J by 6 bases, leaving 20 bases between them. DNA of the CDR3: TGTGCCTGGAGCGACCCGGGAGCAGGTGGGTCTGAAGCTTTCTTT. Its protein is CAWSDPGAGGSEAFF.

This clone appeared a single time. This sequence joins TRBV10-2 and TRBJ2-5; D is uncertain. Trimming removed 0 bases at V and 5 bases at J, with 7 bases between. Germline assignment: CDR1 WSHSY and CDR2 SAAADI. This CDR3 is built from 13 residues. The CDR3 sequence is CASSESIRETQYF. The CDR3 DNA reads TGCGCCAGCAGTGAGTCGATTAGGGAGACCCAGTACTTC.

With respect to this clone: Compared with germline, one end of the junction differs, possibly owing to a read error. The chain combines TRBV5-1 with TRBJ1-2; D gene uncertain. The CDR3 consists of 8 residues. Germline CDR1 is SGHRS and CDR2 is YFSETQ. CDR3 sequence reads: CASSLAHF. The DNA of the CDR3 is TGCGCCAGCAGCTTGGCCCACTTC. Looking up the rest from reference TRBV5-1 and TRBJ1-2 gives the full variable domain: KAGVTQTPRYLIKTRGQQVTLSCSPISGHRSVSWYQQTPGQGLQFLFEYFSETQRNKGNFPGRFSGRQFSNSRSEMNVSTLELGDSALYLCASSLAHFGSGTRLTVV.

This chain links TRBV9 with TRBJ2-1; 8 positions agree with TRBD2. The trim removed 0 bases at V and 7 bases at J, leaving 9 bases unmatched. The germline V gene encodes CDR1 SGDLS and CDR2 YYNGEE. This CDR3 region has 16 residues. The CDR3 DNA is TGTGCCAGCAGCGTAGCGGGGGGGCCGGTAGGAAATGAGCAGTTCTTC. Residues: CASSVAGGPVGNEQFF.

The V and J genes are TRBV5-8 and TRBJ2-7, with 10 bases lining up with TRBD1. There are 12 residues in the CDR3. Losses at the gene ends were 5 bases for V and 6 bases for J; bases not matched to a gene: 2. CDR1 is SGHTS, CDR2 YDEGEE, per germline. The CDR3 DNA sequence: TGTGCCAGCAGACGGACAGGGGGCGAGCAGTACTTC. Its protein product is CASRRTGGEQYF. The whole variable domain, filled in from reference TRBV5-8 and TRBJ2-7, reads EAGVTQSPTHLIKTRGQQATLRCSPISGHTSVYWYQQALGLGLQFLLWYDEGEERNRGNFPPRFSGRQFPNYSSELNVNALELEDSALYLCASRRTGGEQYFGPGTRLTVT.

This chain joins TRBV28 and TRBJ1-2; TRBD1 might be the D (5 bases). The germline gives CDR1 MDHEN, CDR2 SYDVKM. The CDR3 is made up of 14 amino acids. The V gene lost 8 bases and the J gene lost 3 bases, with 16 bases spanning the gap. The CDR3 nucleotides read TGTGCCAGCCAGCAGGGAGCCCACCACTATGGCTACACCTTC. It specifies CASQQGAHHYGYTF.

For the CDR3, the DNA is TGTGCCAGCATTGCCGGGACCTACGAGCAGTACTTC. This codes for CASIAGTYEQYF. The J gene is TRBJ2-7, the V gene TRBV6-5; possibly TRBD2 for D (5 bases). The CDR3 is 12 residues long. CDR1 MNHEY and CDR2 SVGAGI come from the germline V gene. Trimming left V 7 bases short and J 2 bases short, with 9 bases between.

There are a few counts of this clone. This rearrangement joins TRBV5-1 to TRBJ1-2; TRBD1 is a possible D gene (5 bases). This CDR3 region has 13 residues. Trimming left V 3 bases short and J 6 bases short, with 12 bases between. Germline assignment: CDR1 SGHRS and CDR2 YFSETQ. In DNA, the CDR3 is TGCGCCAGCAGCTCTGTGGGCAGGGATGGCTACACCTTC. It translates to CASSSVGRDGYTF. The full variable domain, completed using reference TRBV5-1 and TRBJ1-2, is KAGVTQTPRYLIKTRGQQVTLSCSPISGHRSVSWYQQTPGQGLQFLFEYFSETQRNKGNFPGRFSGRQFSNSRSEMNVSTLELGDSALYLCASSSVGRDGYTFGSGTRLTVV.

The chain carries TRBV2 and TRBJ1-2; 7 nucleotides align to TRBD1. CDR1 is SNHLY, CDR2 FYNNEI, per germline. V trimming: 5 bases; J trimming: 6 bases; junction bases outside the gene matches: 6. CDR3 length equals 13 residues. The CDR3 here is CASSLTGTDGYTF. The DNA of the CDR3 is TGTGCCAGCAGTCTGACAGGGACGGATGGCTACACCTTC. Looking up the rest from reference TRBV2 and TRBJ1-2 gives the full variable domain: EPEVTQTPSHQVTQMGQEVILRCVPISNHLYFYWYRQILGQKVEFLVSFYNNEISEKSEIFDDQFSVERPDGSNFTLKIRSTKLEDSAMYFCASSLTGTDGYTFGSGTRLTVV.

This clone is deemed medium-sized. The rearrangement links TRBV27 to TRBJ1-2; the D is unclear. This CDR3 is built from 14 residues. Trimming stripped 5 bases from V and 1 base from J, with 11 bases between. Germline V gene data show CDR1 as MNHEY and CDR2 as SMNVEV (reference sequence). The CDR3 spells CASSPDTVNYGYTF. CDR3 sequence (DNA): TGTGCCAGCAGTCCTGACACGGTTAACTATGGCTACACCTTC.

Regarding this clone: Other DNA sequences in this specimen translate into the identical CDR3. The chain carries TRBV5-6 and TRBJ2-5; TRBD2 aligns across 14 bases. CDR1 SGHDT and CDR2 YYEEEE come from the germline V gene. The CDR3 totals 15 residues. J was trimmed by 5 bases and V by 0 bases; bases with no gene match: 0. The CDR3 spells CASSLGLAGGETQYF. The CDR3 DNA reads TGTGCCAGCAGCTTGGGACTAGCGGGGGGGGAGACCCAGTACTTC.

The CDR3 sequence: CASSSISGSNEQFF. CDR3 nucleotide sequence: TGTGCCAGCAGCTCCATTAGCGGGAGTAATGAGCAGTTCTTC. The gene calls are TRBV9 and TRBJ2-1; 9 bases are shared with TRBD2. Germline CDR1 reads SGDLS; CDR2 reads YYNGEE. The CDR3 sequence is 14 residues long. V lost 4 bases, J lost 7 bases, and 6 bases stayed unmatched.

The chain uses TRBV2 and TRBJ2-7, with 9 bases lining up with TRBD1. J lost 4 bases, V lost 5 bases, and 6 bases had no gene match. The CDR3 extends over 14 amino acids. In germline, CDR1 is SNHLY, CDR2 FYNNEI. As DNA, the CDR3 is TGTGCCAGCAGTACCGGGACAGGGTCGTACGAGCAGTACTTC. It translates to CASSTGTGSYEQYF.

This clone was recorded once. This rearrangement joins TRBV4-1 to TRBJ2-7; 9 nucleotides line up with TRBD1. The CDR3 is made up of 14 amino acids. Trimming at V came to 6 bases and at J to 3 bases, leaving 6 bases not matched to a gene. Germline assignment: CDR1 MGHRA and CDR2 YSYEKL. DNA of the CDR3: TGCGCCAGCAGTCGGGGACAGGGTAACTACGAGCAGTACTTC. It yields the protein CASSRGQGNYEQYF.

The chain has TRBV27 and TRBJ2-5; 11 nucleotides match TRBD2. J lost 7 bases, V lost 8 bases, and 9 bases had no gene match. The CDR3 is made up of 14 amino acids. The germline gives CDR1 MNHEY, CDR2 SMNVEV (reference sequence). The chain's CDR3 is CASGNLAGGGTQYF. The CDR3, as DNA: TGTGCCAGCGGGAACCTAGCGGGAGGCGGGACCCAGTACTTC.

The chain employs TRBV19 and TRBJ1-2; 9 bases align to TRBD1. The CDR3 runs 15 residues. CDR1 LNHDA and CDR2 SQIVND come from the germline V gene (reference sequence). V lost 5 bases and J lost 4; bases outside the gene matches: 8. CDR3 amino acids: CASSASGTGTYGYTF. The CDR3 DNA is TGTGCCAGTAGTGCATCCGGGACAGGGACCTATGGCTACACCTTC.

CDR3 DNA: TGTGCCAGCAGCCCGGTGGGGGCCAACGTCCTGACTTTC. Translation: CASSPVGANVLTF. The rearrangement links TRBV7-7 to TRBJ2-6; D unresolved. The V end was cut by 5 bases, the J end by 4 bases, with 6 bases between. The CDR3 is made up of 13 amino acids. CDR1 and CDR2 (germline): SSHAT, FNYEAQ (reference sequence). Together with reference TRBV7-7 and TRBJ2-6, the CDR3 gives the full variable domain: GAGVSQSPRYKVTKRGQDVTLRCDPISSHATLYWYQQALGQGPEFLTYFNYEAQPDKSGLPSDRFSAERPEGSISTLTIQRTEQRDSAMYRCASSPVGANVLTFGAGSRLTVL.

The chain uses TRBV5-1 and TRBJ2-6; D is undetermined. The germline V and J ends were trimmed by 5 bases and 0 bases, with 12 bases remaining between them. The CDR3 covers 16 residues. CDR1 is SGHRS and CDR2 is YFSETQ in the germline V gene. The DNA for the CDR3 is TGCGCCAGCAGACGAGACCCAGACTCTGGGGCCAACGTCCTGACTTTC. Its translation is CASRRDPDSGANVLTF.